Below, 15 T cell receptor beta chains from the same sample are listed, as sequenced in a study of blood T cell repertoires in COVID-19. Profiled with immunoSEQ multiplex PCR; TCRdb holds only in-frame clones, not every one. Of approximately 270,000 clones listed, 80% to 90% are singletons. Specimen: PBMCs or T cells enriched from blood (not recorded which). These receptors came from a woman in her twenties or thirties who had recovered from COVID-19.

The table lists this clone with a count of one. The rearrangement links TRBV9 to TRBJ1-1, with 9 nucleotides matching TRBD1. Germline V gene lookup returns CDR1 SGDLS and CDR2 YYNGEE. This CDR3 has 17 residues. V lost 0 bases to trimming and J lost 3 bases; unmatched junction nucleotides: 9. The CDR3 nucleotides are TGTGCCAGCAGCGTAGAACAGGGGGCTTCTTTCGACACTGAAGCTTTCTTT. Its translation is CASSVEQGASFDTEAFF.

The chain carries TRBV20-1 and TRBJ2-1; 9 bases are a match to TRBD1. The CDR3 consists of 14 residues. CDR1 is DFQATT and CDR2 is SNEGSKA in the germline V gene (reference sequence). Unmatched junction bases numbered 7, after V lost 3 bases and J lost 7 bases. In nucleotides, the CDR3 is TGCAGTGCTAGTCCCGGGACAGGGATAAATGAGCAGTTCTTC. The encoded protein is CSASPGTGINEQFF.

Ten or more counts support this clone. V gene TRBV19 combines with J gene TRBJ2-7; D not certain. V was cut by 1 base and J by 4 bases, with 11 bases left in between. Germline-derived CDR1 and CDR2 are LNHDA and SQIVND (reference sequence). This CDR3 spans 14 amino acids. CDR3 loop: CASSIGGARYEQYF. CDR3 DNA sequence: TGTGCCAGTAGTATAGGAGGTGCCAGATACGAGCAGTACTTC.

V and J are TRBV28 and TRBJ1-1; D gene unclear. Trimming stripped 8 bases from V and 7 bases from J, with 14 bases between. The CDR3 consists of 12 residues. Germline CDR1 MDHEN, CDR2 SYDVKM. The CDR3 loop is CASRAAGIEAFF. CDR3 in DNA: TGTGCCAGCCGGGCAGCGGGAATTGAAGCTTTCTTT.

The V call is TRBV4-2, the J call TRBJ2-3, with a weak D call TRBD2 (6 bases). This CDR3 contains 15 residues. Germline V gene data show CDR1 as LGHNA and CDR2 as YNFKEQ. Trimming took 4 bases from V and 0 from J, leaving 11 bases between them. The CDR3 DNA sequence: TGTGCCAGCAGCCCCGGGACTGCTAGCACAGATACGCAGTATTTT. Translating it yields CASSPGTASTDTQYF.

V is TRBV7-9 and J is TRBJ2-6, with unresolved D. There are 14 residues in the CDR3. V lost 5 bases, J lost 4 bases, and 9 bases lay in between. The germline V gene encodes CDR1 SEHNR and CDR2 FQNEAQ (reference sequence). CDR3 amino acids: CASSTALGANVLTF. As DNA, the CDR3 is TGTGCCAGCAGCACTGCCCTCGGGGCCAACGTCCTGACTTTC.

This CDR3 reads CASSPTPGRGYTF. The CDR3 DNA sequence: TGTGCCAGCAGTCCAACCCCAGGGAGGGGCTACACCTTC. The rearrangement links TRBV2 to TRBJ1-2; tentatively, D is TRBD1 (5 bases). The CDR3 totals 13 residues. V shed 5 bases and J shed 8 bases, with 15 bases lying between them. CDR1 is SNHLY, CDR2 FYNNEI, per germline. Complete variable domain (other parts from reference TRBV2 and TRBJ1-2): EPEVTQTPSHQVTQMGQEVILRCVPISNHLYFYWYRQILGQKVEFLVSFYNNEISEKSEIFDDQFSVERPDGSNFTLKIRSTKLEDSAMYFCASSPTPGRGYTFGSGTRLTVV.

There are a few counts of this clone. The chain joins TRBV5-5 to TRBJ1-6; 10 nucleotides agree with TRBD1. This CDR3 is 14 amino acids long. Germline V gene lookup returns CDR1 SGHKS and CDR2 YYEKEE (reference sequence). V trimming: 4 bases; J trimming: 9 bases; junction bases outside the gene matches: 4. The CDR3 region is CASSPGTGVSPLHF. CDR3 bases: TGTGCCAGCAGCCCCGGGACAGGGGTTTCACCCCTCCACTTT.

The V gene is TRBV15, the J gene TRBJ2-3, with 8 bases identical to TRBD2. This CDR3 is built from 15 residues. V gave up 1 base and J gave up 3 bases; unmatched junction bases: 3. Germline CDR1 LNHNV, CDR2 YYDKDF (reference sequence). CDR3 in DNA: TGTGCCACCAGCAGAGTTGTAGCGGGAACAGATACGCAGTATTTT. It specifies CATSRVVAGTDTQYF.

The chain is built from TRBV20-1 and TRBJ2-1; 7 bases fit TRBD2. V shed 3 bases and J 4 bases; nucleotides not matched to a gene: 6. The length of the CDR3 is 14 residues. Germline CDR1 and CDR2: DFQATT and SNEGSKA (reference sequence). The CDR3 loop is CSASEWRGYNEQFF. The CDR3 coding sequence is TGCAGTGCTAGTGAGTGGCGGGGGTACAATGAGCAGTTCTTC.

Note on this clone: The sample contains more than one DNA sequence encoding this CDR3. V gene TRBV19 combines with J gene TRBJ1-4; unclear D gene. Germline CDR1 and CDR2: LNHDA and SQIVND (reference sequence). The CDR3 is made up of 17 amino acids. V was clipped by 5 bases and J by 0 bases, with 16 bases between them. The DNA for the CDR3 is TGTGCCAGTAGTCCCCGTGGAGGGTTGGCAACTAATGAAAAACTGTTTTTT. Translating it yields CASSPRGGLATNEKLFF.

The V gene is TRBV29-1, the J gene TRBJ1-1; 8 bases are a match to TRBD1. V was pared by 7 bases and J by 1 base, with 5 bases of the junction left unmatched. The length of the CDR3 is 13 residues. Looked up from germline, CDR1 is SQVTM and CDR2 is ANQGSEA. The DNA of the CDR3 is TGCAGCGGCTCGACAGGGGCGAACACTGAAGCTTTCTTT. It specifies CSGSTGANTEAFF. Variable domain in full (rest from reference TRBV29-1 and TRBJ1-1): SAVISQKPSRDICQRGTSLTIQCQVDSQVTMMFWYRQQPGQSLTLIATANQGSEATYESGFVIDKFPISRPNLTFSTLTVSNMSPEDSSIYLCSGSTGANTEAFFGQGTRLTVV.

The chain is built from TRBV28 and TRBJ2-7; no reliable D call. With 2 bases removed from V and 0 bases from J, the gap between germline ends came to 8 bases. CDR3 length: 14 residues. Germline V lookup: CDR1 MDHEN, CDR2 SYDVKM. The CDR3 DNA reads TGTGCCAGCAGTTTACTATCGAGCTCCTACGAGCAGTACTTC. Amino acid sequence: CASSLLSSSYEQYF.

This CDR3 reads CASSPGTGPYGYTF. DNA of the CDR3: TGTGCCAGCTCACCAGGGACAGGACCCTATGGCTACACCTTC. The chain links TRBV18 to TRBJ1-2; 8 bases line up with TRBD1. Germline values: CDR1 KGHSH, CDR2 LQKENI. Trimming took 2 bases from V and 4 from J; bases not matched to a gene: 3. This CDR3 is built from 14 residues. Using reference TRBV18 and TRBJ1-2 for the parts outside the CDR3, the full variable domain is NAGVMQNPRHLVRRRGQEARLRCSPMKGHSHVYWYRQLPEEGLKFMVYLQKENIIDESGMPKERFSAEFPKEGPSILRIQQVVRGDSAAYFCASSPGTGPYGYTFGSGTRLTVV.

The rearrangement uses TRBV7-6 and TRBJ2-6; 7 nucleotides agree with TRBD1. The CDR3 consists of 18 residues. The V and J ends lost 2 bases and 4 bases, in that order; junction bases with no gene match: 11. Germline CDR1 SGHVS, CDR2 FNYEAQ. The CDR3 region has the DNA TGTGCCAGCAGCTTAAGGGGGCACCTCGAATCCGGGGCCAACGTCCTGACTTTC. It yields the protein CASSLRGHLESGANVLTF.